What follows describes a single T cell receptor beta chain. The data are from a study of OX40 agonist ivuxolimab in advanced cancers. Study overall: Intravenous ivuxolimab at 0.01 to 10 mg/kg was given to patients every 2 weeks. A male proportion of about 84% was recorded, with mean age about 62 years and range roughly 20 to 90.

The germline V and J ends were trimmed by 8 bases and 0 bases, with 15 bases remaining between them. Germline lookup yields CDR1 SGHTA and CDR2 FQGNSA. The CDR3 totals 15 residues. Sequencing used immunoSEQ multiplex PCR; TCRdb keeps in-frame clones, though not all of them. The table has approximately 24,000 clones, 84% seen once; the top ten hold about 16%. V gene TRBV7-2 combines with J gene TRBJ2-3; possibly TRBD1 or TRBD2 for D (5 bases each). The receptor was derived from an adult with an advanced solid tumor such as melanoma, head and neck, liver or kidney cancer. The specimen comprised CD4+ or CD8+ T cells sorted from blood, sampled in a trial of the OX40 agonist ivuxolimab. The CDR3 region is CASRPGGGSTDTQYF. The CDR3 nucleotides are TGTGCCAGCCGGCCCGGTGGGGGAAGCACAGATACGCAGTATTTT.